The 32 T cell receptor beta chains reported below all come from one sample, sequenced in a study of beta chain features in type 1 diabetes. Reverse transcription of all isolated RNA meant that expressed TCRB transcripts were sequenced. The repertoire was sequenced with immunoSEQ multiplex PCR; TCRdb's copy has only in-frame clones and lacks some. In the table there are under 250,000 clones, 25% to 35% of which are singletons. Sequencing was carried out using central memory CD4+ T cells from blood. Source of these receptors: a young man in good health.

This clone has just a few counts. The conserved phenylalanine or tryptophan is not found at the CDR3 terminus, so this likely reflects a read error. The DNA is left out, because the CDR3 cannot be placed on it with certainty; the CDR3 is given as TCRdb lists it. The rearrangement links TRBV18 to TRBJ2-7; the D call TRBD1 from the table was never checked on the DNA. The CDR3 has 14 residues if both end residues are counted. CDR1 and CDR2 from the germline V gene are KGHSH and LQKENI. CDR3 region: CASSPGAAADTQVY.

The chain links TRBV28 to TRBJ2-7; TRBD1 matches 7 bases. The CDR3 is 13 residues long. Germline CDR1 MDHEN, CDR2 SYDVKM. The ends lost 6 bases at V and 2 bases at J; junction bases unmatched: 4. The CDR3 region has the DNA TGTGCCAGCAGAGAGGGGGCCCCCTACGAGCAGTACTTC. It translates to CASREGAPYEQYF.

Remarks on this clone: A read error may explain this, as a much larger clone is one base away. The chain recombines TRBV30 with TRBJ2-1; perhaps D is TRBD1 or TRBD2 (6 bases each). Germline CDR1 is GTSNPN and CDR2 is SVGIG (reference sequence). The CDR3 sequence is 17 residues long. The CDR3 here is CAGSLPGASSSYNEQFF. DNA for the CDR3: TGTGCCGGGAGTCTCCCGGGGGCCTCAAGCTCCTACAATGAGCAGTTCTTC.

The chain uses TRBV2 and TRBJ1-6, with TRBD1 as a possible D gene (6 bases). Germline loops: CDR1 SNHLY, CDR2 FYNNEI. Trimming left V 0 bases short and J 15 bases short, with 15 bases between. The CDR3 spans 14 residues. CDR3 in amino acids: CASSEAGQGRGLHF. The CDR3 coding sequence is TGTGCCAGCAGTGAAGCCGGTCAGGGGAGGGGCCTCCACTTT. Supplemented by reference TRBV2 and TRBJ1-6, the full variable domain reads EPEVTQTPSHQVTQMGQEVILRCVPISNHLYFYWYRQILGQKVEFLVSFYNNEISEKSEIFDDQFSVERPDGSNFTLKIRSTKLEDSAMYFCASSEAGQGRGLHFGNGTRLTVT.

The chain joins TRBV19 to TRBJ1-6; D might be TRBD1 (6 bases). The ends were cut back, 4 bases at V and 6 bases at J, with 7 bases in the middle. CDR1 and CDR2 (germline): LNHDA, SQIVND (reference sequence). The CDR3 sequence is 13 residues long. The CDR3 DNA reads TGTGCCAGTAGTAACAGGGTTAATTCACCCCTCCACTTT. Its translation is CASSNRVNSPLHF.

V is TRBV20-1 and J is TRBJ2-7, with D unresolved. The CDR3 has 10 residues. V was pared by 8 bases and J by 5 bases, with 10 bases between. Per germline, CDR1 DFQATT and CDR2 SNEGSKA (reference sequence). The CDR3 reads CSPMQDEQYF. The CDR3 DNA is TGCAGTCCAATGCAGGACGAGCAGTACTTC.

The chain couples TRBV10-3 to TRBJ1-2; the match to TRBD1 covers 8 bases. This CDR3 has 17 residues. The J segment lost 2 bases and the V segment lost 0 bases, leaving 8 bases of the junction unmatched. From germline, CDR1 is ENHRY and CDR2 SYGVKD. CDR3 DNA: TGTGCCATCAGTGAGTCGCTAGGACAGGGCGTCAACTATGGCTACACCTTC. Its protein product is CAISESLGQGVNYGYTF.

The chain's CDR3 is CASSPQRGGVNEQFF. The CDR3 DNA follows: TGTGCCAGCAGTCCCCAGCGGGGGGGCGTCAATGAGCAGTTCTTC. V gene TRBV6-6 combines with J gene TRBJ2-1; TRBD2 agrees at 10 bases. J lost 6 bases, V lost 5 bases, and 7 bases had no gene match. Germline V gene data show CDR1 as MNHNY and CDR2 as SVGAGI (reference sequence). CDR3 size: 15 residues.

At least ten counts were recorded for this clone. The rearrangement links TRBV15 to TRBJ2-3, with 9 bases that match TRBD2. CDR3 length: 14 amino acids. CDR1 and CDR2 from the germline V gene are LNHNV and YYDKDF (reference sequence). J lost 4 bases, V lost 5 bases, and 4 bases had no gene match. The CDR3 DNA sequence: TGTGCCACCAGCCTAGCGGGAACAGCAGATACGCAGTATTTT. Translating it yields CATSLAGTADTQYF.

The chain combines TRBV5-4 with TRBJ2-3, with D possibly TRBD2 on 5 matching bases. CDR1 and CDR2 from the germline V gene are SGHNT and YYREEE (reference sequence). The CDR3 is 17 residues long. Trimming cost V 1 base and J 1 base, with 16 bases left between them. CDR3 sequence: CASSLIARVFRTDTQYF. The DNA of the CDR3 is TGTGCCAGCAGCTTGATCGCGAGGGTATTCCGCACAGATACGCAGTATTTT. The full variable domain, rest sourced from reference TRBV5-4 and TRBJ2-3, is ETGVTQSPTHLIKTRGQQVTLRCSSQSGHNTVSWYQQALGQGPQFIFQYYREEENGRGNFPPRFSGLQFPNYSSELNVNALELDDSALYLCASSLIARVFRTDTQYFGPGTRLTVL.

V usage is TRBV30 and J usage is TRBJ2-1; 7 bases are a match to TRBD2. J gave up 4 bases and V 4 bases, and 7 bases lay outside the gene matches. This CDR3 comprises 14 residues. Germline CDR1 is GTSNPN and CDR2 is SVGIG (reference sequence). The DNA for the CDR3 is TGTGCCTGGAAGGCGGGACTATCGTACAATGAGCAGTTCTTC. This gives the protein CAWKAGLSYNEQFF.

The chain joins TRBV27 to TRBJ2-1, with D uncertain. CDR1 and CDR2 from the germline V gene are MNHEY and SMNVEV (reference sequence). This CDR3 has 13 amino acids. Trimming left V 5 bases short and J 4 bases short, with 9 bases between. This chain's CDR3 is CASSITEYNEQFF. DNA for the CDR3: TGTGCCAGCAGTATCACAGAGTACAATGAGCAGTTCTTC.

This clone was detected many times. The V call is TRBV7-2, the J call TRBJ2-7; TRBD2 might be the D (6 bases). CDR1 and CDR2 (germline): SGHTA, FQGNSA. This CDR3 has 15 amino acids. Trimming left V 0 bases short and J 3 bases short, with 12 bases between. CDR3 nucleotide sequence: TGTGCCAGCAGCTTAGCGCTCGGGAGTTACTACGAGCAGTACTTC. Translated: CASSLALGSYYEQYF. The entire variable domain, with the rest obtained from reference TRBV7-2 and TRBJ2-7, is as follows: GAGVSQSPSNKVTEKGKDVELRCDPISGHTALYWYRQSLGQGLEFLIYFQGNSAPDKSGLPSDRFSAERTGGSVSTLTIQRTQQEDSAVYLCASSLALGSYYEQYFGPGTRLTVT.

The chain recombines TRBV2 with TRBJ1-6, with D possibly matching TRBD1 (5 bases). The CDR3 contains 14 residues. Germline lookup yields CDR1 SNHLY and CDR2 FYNNEI. V dropped 6 bases and J dropped 7 bases, with 13 bases sitting between them. The CDR3 region is CASRVGPRNSPLHF. In nucleotides, the CDR3 is TGTGCCAGCAGGGTGGGACCCCGCAATTCACCCCTCCACTTT.

This clone was recorded a few times. The CDR3 region is CASGTRGYNEQFF. CDR3 in DNA: TGTGCCAGCGGGACGAGGGGTTACAATGAGCAGTTCTTC. The J gene is TRBJ2-1, the V gene TRBV28; the D call may be TRBD1 or TRBD2 (5 bases each). The CDR3 contains 13 residues. V shed 8 bases and J shed 4 bases, with 12 bases lying between them. The germline gives CDR1 MDHEN, CDR2 SYDVKM.

The CDR3 sequence: CASSEDSGGADTQYF. DNA for the CDR3: TGTGCCAGCAGTGAAGATTCTGGGGGCGCAGATACGCAGTATTTT. The rearrangement links TRBV2 to TRBJ2-3; D might be TRBD1 (6 bases). The V gene lost 1 base and the J gene lost 4 bases, with 12 bases spanning the gap. This CDR3 is built from 15 residues. Germline CDR1 is SNHLY and CDR2 is FYNNEI.

V and J are TRBV29-1 and TRBJ1-4; weak D call: TRBD1 (5 bases). From germline, CDR1 is SQVTM and CDR2 ANQGSEA. This CDR3 comprises 12 residues. Trimming removed 4 bases from V and 5 bases from J, with 8 bases in between. In DNA, the CDR3 is TGCAGCGTTGCCTCAGGGAATGAAAAACTGTTTTTT. Its translation is CSVASGNEKLFF.

This clone was observed a handful of times. The chain recombines TRBV2 with TRBJ2-5; either TRBD1 or TRBD2 may supply D (5 bases each). This CDR3 spans 14 amino acids. V dropped 1 base and J dropped 6 bases, with 12 bases sitting between them. Germline V gene sequence: CDR1 SNHLY, CDR2 FYNNEI. CDR3 amino acids: CASSEVDGAKTQYF. The CDR3 bases are TGTGCCAGCAGTGAAGTAGACGGGGCCAAGACCCAGTACTTC.

Many counts were recorded for this clone. This sequence joins TRBV28 and TRBJ2-6; 7 nucleotides agree with TRBD1. The ends lost 4 bases at V and 2 bases at J; junction bases unmatched: 5. This CDR3 contains 16 residues. Germline CDR1 is MDHEN and CDR2 is SYDVKM. The CDR3 DNA sequence: TGTGCCAGCAGTTCTCCTGGACAGGCTGGGGCCAACGTCCTGACTTTC. Translated: CASSSPGQAGANVLTF. The complete variable domain, with remaining parts taken from reference TRBV28 and TRBJ2-6, reads DVKVTQSSRYLVKRTGEKVFLECVQDMDHENMFWYRQDPGLGLRLIYFSYDVKMKEKGDIPEGYSVSREKKERFSLILESASTNQTSMYLCASSSPGQAGANVLTFGAGSRLTVL.

This clone showed up just a few times. The chain carries TRBV2 and TRBJ2-4; D remains unclear. This CDR3 comprises 15 residues. CDR1 and CDR2 (germline): SNHLY, FYNNEI. Between the trimmed V and J ends, which lost 6 bases and 1 base, there was a span of 13 bases. CDR3 DNA sequence: TGTGCCAGCAGGCTAGATCAAGTCGCCAAAAACATTCAGTACTTC. Translation gives CASRLDQVAKNIQYF.

The chain recombines TRBV29-1 with TRBJ2-1; 8 bases fit TRBD2. The V and J ends lost 2 bases and 1 base, in that order; junction bases with no gene match: 7. This CDR3 is 16 amino acids long. CDR1 is SQVTM, CDR2 ANQGSEA, per germline. DNA of the CDR3: TGCAGCGTTGAAAACGGGAGGGCCGGTTCCTACAATGAGCAGTTCTTC. This sequence encodes CSVENGRAGSYNEQFF.

The V gene is TRBV13, the J gene TRBJ2-3, with 8 nucleotides matching TRBD2. Germline CDR1 and CDR2: PRHDT and FYEKMQ (reference sequence). CDR3 length: 15 residues. J gave up 0 bases and V 5 bases, and 4 bases lay outside the gene matches. CDR3 protein: CASSRRGGSTDTQYF. The DNA for the CDR3 is TGTGCCAGCAGCCGACGCGGGGGGAGCACAGATACGCAGTATTTT. The full variable domain, in which reference TRBV13 and TRBJ2-3 provide the parts outside the CDR3, is AAGVIQSPRHLIKEKRETATLKCYPIPRHDTVYWYQQGPGQDPQFLISFYEKMQSDKGSIPDRFSAQQFSDYHSELNMSSLELGDSALYFCASSRRGGSTDTQYFGPGTRLTVL.

This clone occurred a few times. The genes are TRBV6-5 and TRBJ1-1; perhaps TRBD1 as D (6 bases). Trimming took 2 bases from V and 0 from J, leaving 13 bases between them. This CDR3 has 16 residues. In germline, CDR1 is MNHEY, CDR2 SVGAGI. The CDR3 region has the DNA TGTGCCAGCAGTTACAAGACGTCAGGGGTGAACACTGAAGCTTTCTTT. The encoded protein is CASSYKTSGVNTEAFF.

This clone showed up just a few times. Other nucleotide sequences from this sample produce the same CDR3. The rearrangement links TRBV11-2 to TRBJ2-3; D uncertain. The CDR3 length is 15 residues. Germline V gene lookup returns CDR1 SGHAT and CDR2 FQNNGV. Trimming cost V 1 base and J 0 bases, with 8 bases left between them. The CDR3 DNA reads TGTGCCAGCAGCTTAGCTGGCAGAAGCACAGATACGCAGTATTTT. The encoded protein is CASSLAGRSTDTQYF.

The chain has TRBV7-9 and TRBJ1-4, with D perhaps matching TRBD1 (5 bases). The CDR3 has 17 residues. Germline lookup yields CDR1 SEHNR and CDR2 FQNEAQ (reference sequence). Between the trimmed V and J ends, which lost 5 bases and 11 bases, there was a span of 27 bases. The CDR3 protein is CASSAIGTSKGLIKLFF. The CDR3 region has the DNA TGTGCCAGCAGCGCGATCGGGACGTCCAAAGGGCTAATCAAACTGTTTTTT. Variable domain in full (rest from reference TRBV7-9 and TRBJ1-4): DTGVSQNPRHKITKRGQNVTFRCDPISEHNRLYWYRQTLGQGPEFLTYFQNEAQLEKSRLLSDRFSAERPKGSFSTLEIQRTEQGDSAMYLCASSAIGTSKGLIKLFFGSGTQLSVL.

J is TRBJ1-1 and V is TRBV9; D call uncertain. Trimming left V 4 bases short and J 8 bases short, with 9 bases between. From germline, CDR1 is SGDLS and CDR2 YYNGEE. The CDR3 has 11 residues. This CDR3 is CASSPSKEAFF. DNA for the CDR3: TGTGCCAGCAGCCCCTCAAAGGAAGCTTTCTTT. Full variable domain (outside the CDR3, taken from reference TRBV9 and TRBJ1-1): DSGVTQTPKHLITATGQRVTLRCSPRSGDLSVYWYQQSLDQGLQFLIQYYNGEERAKGNILERFSAQQFPDLHSELNLSSLELGDSALYFCASSPSKEAFFGQGTRLTVV.

With respect to this clone: Other DNA sequences in this sample translate to the same CDR3. This sequence joins TRBV7-2 and TRBJ2-5; 8 nucleotides line up with TRBD2. The CDR3 contains 15 residues. With V trimmed by 5 bases and J by 5 bases, 10 bases remained unmatched. Germline V gene sequence: CDR1 SGHTA, CDR2 FQGNSA. This CDR3 reads CASSPQGREEETQYF. CDR3 nucleotide sequence: TGTGCCAGCAGCCCCCAAGGGCGGGAGGAGGAGACCCAGTACTTC.

Concerning this clone: The same CDR3 can be traced to other DNA sequences in this sample. The chain has TRBV29-1 and TRBJ1-4, with D tentatively TRBD1 (5 bases). Per the germline V gene, CDR1 is SQVTM and CDR2 is ANQGSEA. The CDR3 contains 12 residues. V was cut by 6 bases and J by 7 bases, with 12 bases left in between. CDR3 region: CSVGRQGEKLFF. CDR3 nucleotide sequence: TGCAGCGTGGGACGGCAAGGTGAAAAACTGTTTTTT.

This clone showed up many times. V and J are TRBV29-1 and TRBJ2-5; the match to TRBD1 covers 7 bases. The ends lost 7 bases at V and 3 bases at J; junction bases unmatched: 5. The CDR3 runs to 12 residues. Germline values: CDR1 SQVTM, CDR2 ANQGSEA. This chain's CDR3 is CSGGDSKETQYF. CDR3 DNA sequence: TGCAGCGGTGGGGACAGCAAAGAGACCCAGTACTTC.

V is TRBV7-2 and J is TRBJ2-3, with 8 bases that match TRBD1. Trimming removed 3 bases from V and 6 bases from J; junction bases left unmatched: 5. The CDR3 spans 14 residues. From germline, CDR1 is SGHTA and CDR2 FQGNSA. The CDR3 loop reads CASSFRTGTDTQYF. The CDR3 nucleotides read TGTGCCAGCAGCTTTCGGACAGGGACGGATACGCAGTATTTT.

This clone was detected many times. This chain joins TRBV19 and TRBJ2-7; TRBD2 might be the D (5 bases). Germline V gene sequence: CDR1 LNHDA, CDR2 SQIVND (reference sequence). This CDR3 has 15 residues. Trimming left V 5 bases short and J 0 bases short, with 14 bases between. Here the CDR3 DNA reads TGTGCCAGTAGTCGCACGGGATTAAGCTCCTACGAGCAGTACTTC. This codes for CASSRTGLSSYEQYF.

This chain uses TRBV7-2 with TRBJ1-1; D gene uncertain. This CDR3 comprises 14 residues. The V end lost 4 bases, the J end lost 0 bases, and 9 bases lay between the germline ends. Germline CDR1 SGHTA, CDR2 FQGNSA. The CDR3 bases are TGTGCCAGCAGCTCCGGAAACATGAACACTGAAGCTTTCTTT. Encoded protein: CASSSGNMNTEAFF. Full variable domain (missing parts from reference TRBV7-2 and TRBJ1-1): GAGVSQSPSNKVTEKGKDVELRCDPISGHTALYWYRQSLGQGLEFLIYFQGNSAPDKSGLPSDRFSAERTGGSVSTLTIQRTQQEDSAVYLCASSSGNMNTEAFFGQGTRLTVV.